Presented here are 24 T cell receptor beta chains from one specimen sequenced in a study of blood T cell repertoires in COVID-19. This table comes from immunoSEQ multiplex PCR, and its TCRdb copy is limited to in-frame clones, with some not included. The data show around 260,000 clones, with around 87% seen just once and about 1.6% held by the top ten. Sequenced input: peripheral blood. The receptors stem from a woman between 35 and 50 years old who had recovered from COVID-19.

This clone was seen just once. The V and J genes are TRBV9 and TRBJ1-2, with D possibly TRBD1 on 5 matching bases. V was cut by 0 bases and J by 8 bases, with 17 bases left in between. The CDR3 contains 15 residues. Germline assignment: CDR1 SGDLS and CDR2 YYNGEE. In DNA, the CDR3 is TGTGCCAGCAGCGTAGGGCAGGGCAGGGAGGAGGGCTACACCTTC. It translates to CASSVGQGREEGYTF.

This chain uses TRBV23-1 with TRBJ2-7, with a weak D call TRBD2 (5 bases). TRBV23-1 is an ORF, and what it does is uncertain. The CDR3 is made up of 17 amino acids. The germline V and J ends were trimmed by 6 bases and 5 bases, with 26 bases remaining between them. The CDR3 region has the DNA TGCGCCAGCAGCCTCCCGCGGCTTACGGGGAGCGGCAACGAGCAGTACTTC. Amino acid sequence: CASSLPRLTGSGNEQYF.

The chain joins TRBV5-4 to TRBJ2-5, with D possibly TRBD2 on 5 matching bases. V lost 3 bases to trimming and J lost 5 bases, with 14 bases between them. CDR1 and CDR2 (germline): SGHNT, YYREEE (reference sequence). The CDR3 extends over 14 amino acids. The CDR3, as DNA: TGTGCCAGCAGCTGGACCGGGCGAGGGGAGACCCAGTACTTC. The encoded protein is CASSWTGRGETQYF.

This sequence joins TRBV23-1 and TRBJ2-5; 8 positions agree with TRBD1. TRBV23-1 is annotated as an ORF whose role is uncertain. The length of the CDR3 is 18 residues. This CDR3 reads CAQQSKMVRTGRRETQYF. As DNA, the CDR3 is TGCGCGCAGCAGTCAAAGATGGTAAGGACAGGGAGGCGGGAGACCCAGTACTTC.

This clone was recorded only once. V gene TRBV19 combines with J gene TRBJ1-4, with 12 nucleotides matching TRBD1. From germline, CDR1 is LNHDA and CDR2 SQIVND (reference sequence). Trimming took 5 bases from V and 4 from J; bases not matched to a gene: 8. This CDR3 comprises 17 residues. CDR3 protein: CASSAPGQGASNEKLFF. The CDR3 DNA follows: TGTGCCAGTAGTGCCCCGGGACAGGGGGCCAGTAATGAAAAACTGTTTTTT.

The chain is built from TRBV7-6 and TRBJ2-1; 7 bases match TRBD1. The V gene end was trimmed by 3 bases and the J gene end by 2 bases; junction bases not matched to a gene: 1. Germline values: CDR1 SGHVS, CDR2 FNYEAQ. The CDR3 spans 14 residues. CDR3 DNA sequence: TGTGCCAGCAGCTTCGGGACAGCCTACAATGAGCAGTTCTTC. Translation: CASSFGTAYNEQFF.

The V and J genes are TRBV19 and TRBJ1-2; maybe TRBD1 (6 bases). V gave up 5 bases and J gave up 5 bases, with 12 bases separating them. The CDR3 totals 13 residues. The germline V gene has CDR1 LNHDA and CDR2 SQIVND (reference sequence). DNA for the CDR3: TGTGCCAGTAGTCCTGGGACAACGTATGGCTACACCTTC. Translated, it gives CASSPGTTYGYTF.

The rearrangement links TRBV19 to TRBJ1-1; 7 bases are shared with TRBD1. Trimming cost V 2 bases and J 1 base; bases outside gene matches: 7. The CDR3 covers 16 residues. Germline V gives CDR1 LNHDA, CDR2 SQIVND (reference sequence). In DNA form, the CDR3 reads TGTGCCAGTAGTATACTCTCCGGGACAGAGAACACTGAAGCTTTCTTT. It codes for CASSILSGTENTEAFF. Using reference TRBV19 and TRBJ1-1 for the parts outside the CDR3, the full variable domain is DGGITQSPKYLFRKEGQNVTLSCEQNLNHDAMYWYRQDPGQGLRLIYYSQIVNDFQKGDIAEGYSVSREKKESFPLTVTSAQKNPTAFYLCASSILSGTENTEAFFGQGTRLTVV.

The CDR3: CATSRDLSYGGDTEAFF. CDR3 in DNA: TGTGCCACCAGCAGAGATCTTTCTTATGGAGGGGATACTGAAGCTTTCTTT. The chain recombines TRBV15 with TRBJ1-1; tentative D call: TRBD1 (5 bases). Germline V gene sequence: CDR1 LNHNV, CDR2 YYDKDF (reference sequence). The CDR3 spans 17 residues. V lost 0 bases and J lost 5, with 19 bases in between.

The rearrangement uses TRBV27 and TRBJ2-7; the match to TRBD1 covers 12 bases. The J segment lost 9 bases and the V segment lost 2 bases, leaving 5 bases of the junction unmatched. Germline CDR1 and CDR2: MNHEY and SMNVEV (reference sequence). The CDR3 totals 14 residues. CDR3 amino acids: CASSLGGQGAGQYF. The CDR3 DNA is TGTGCCAGCAGTTTAGGGGGACAGGGGGCAGGGCAGTACTTC.

The rearrangement links TRBV9 to TRBJ2-7; D possibly corresponds to TRBD2 (6 bases). Trimming shortened V by 4 bases and J by 7 bases, and 24 bases separated the two germline ends. The CDR3 runs to 16 residues. Germline V lookup: CDR1 SGDLS, CDR2 YYNGEE. DNA for the CDR3: TGTGCCAGCAGCCGTACACCGGGGGTACCTATGGAGGAGCAGTACTTC. Translation: CASSRTPGVPMEEQYF.

Only one count was recorded for this clone. The genes are TRBV15 and TRBJ2-7, with 9 nucleotides matching TRBD2. J gave up 4 bases and V 3 bases, and 4 bases lay outside the gene matches. The CDR3 has 14 residues. Germline loops: CDR1 LNHNV, CDR2 YYDKDF (reference sequence). This CDR3 reads CATSRTSGGYEQYF. The CDR3 nucleotides are TGTGCCACCAGCAGGACTAGCGGAGGTTACGAGCAGTACTTC.

V gene TRBV5-4 combines with J gene TRBJ1-2, with D possibly TRBD1 on 5 matching bases. Trimming stripped 6 bases from V and 7 bases from J, with 16 bases between. CDR3 size: 13 residues. The germline CDR1 and CDR2 sequences are SGHNT and YYREEE (reference sequence). In DNA form, the CDR3 reads TGTGCCAGCACCCAACGGGGGTCGTCTGGCTACACCTTC. Protein product: CASTQRGSSGYTF.

V and J are TRBV5-4 and TRBJ2-3, with a possible D match to TRBD2 (5 bases). Germline V gene data show CDR1 as SGHNT and CDR2 as YYREEE (reference sequence). The CDR3 extends over 14 amino acids. V was cut by 9 bases and J by 5 bases, with 19 bases left in between. The CDR3 region is CATSLGLEGDTQYF. The CDR3 DNA reads TGTGCCACCTCTCTTGGTCTCGAGGGAGATACGCAGTATTTT.

The chain carries TRBV30 and TRBJ2-2; a weak D match, TRBD1 (6 bases). The germline V gene encodes CDR1 GTSNPN and CDR2 SVGIG (reference sequence). CDR3 size: 15 residues. With 3 bases removed from V and 5 bases from J, the gap between germline ends came to 16 bases. The CDR3 reads CAWRTLTGGTGELFF. In DNA form, the CDR3 reads TGTGCCTGGAGAACCCTGACAGGCGGTACCGGGGAGCTGTTTTTT.

This clone was counted a single time. The chain employs TRBV11-2 and TRBJ2-2; TRBD2 is a possible D gene (5 bases). The CDR3 covers 16 residues. The germline CDR1 and CDR2 sequences are SGHAT and FQNNGV. V dropped 4 bases and J dropped 2 bases, with 14 bases sitting between them. The DNA of the CDR3 is TGTGCCAGCAGCTCCCGCGGGCGGGCTAACACCGGGGAGCTGTTTTTT. It is translated as CASSSRGRANTGELFF.

The chain carries TRBV5-1 and TRBJ2-3; 7 nucleotides agree with TRBD2. Trimming cost V 4 bases and J 4 bases; bases outside gene matches: 9. Looked up from germline, CDR1 is SGHRS and CDR2 is YFSETQ. The CDR3 length is 15 residues. CDR3 residues: CASSTTSVLADTQYF. CDR3 DNA: TGCGCCAGCAGCACCACTAGCGTATTGGCAGATACGCAGTATTTT.

J is TRBJ1-1 and V is TRBV27; D might be TRBD1 (5 bases). Trimming removed 8 bases from V and 1 base from J, with 14 bases in between. CDR3 size: 14 residues. Germline CDR1 is MNHEY and CDR2 is SMNVEV (reference sequence). The CDR3 DNA is TGTGCCAGCTCACTCCGGGACTGGAACACTGAAGCTTTCTTT. As protein: CASSLRDWNTEAFF.

The chain joins TRBV4-3 to TRBJ2-1; tentatively, D is TRBD1 (6 bases). Germline values: CDR1 LGHNA, CDR2 YSLEER. Trimming removed 0 bases at V and 10 bases at J, with 16 bases between. This CDR3 comprises 15 residues. The CDR3 sequence: CASSQDISGEKEQFF. The CDR3 DNA reads TGCGCCAGCAGCCAAGATATCTCAGGGGAGAAGGAGCAGTTCTTC.

V and J are TRBV9 and TRBJ2-1; 8 nucleotides agree with TRBD2. After removal of 4 bases from V and 4 bases from J, the junction contained 7 bases not matched to a gene. This CDR3 has 15 residues. The germline gives CDR1 SGDLS, CDR2 YYNGEE. The CDR3 sequence: CASSLGGGIYNEQFF. Written as DNA, the CDR3 is TGTGCCAGCAGCCTTGGCGGGGGGATTTACAATGAGCAGTTCTTC.

A single count supports this clone. The chain employs TRBV6-5 and TRBJ2-2, with D tentatively TRBD1 (6 bases). Deletions cut 6 bases from V and 0 bases from J, with 8 bases between. Per germline, CDR1 MNHEY and CDR2 SVGAGI. This CDR3 spans 14 amino acids. The CDR3 region is CASRGHPNTGELFF. Here the CDR3 DNA reads TGTGCCAGCAGGGGACACCCGAACACCGGGGAGCTGTTTTTT.

This clone appeared a few times. The CDR3 loop is CASSERNRGGYGYTF. Here the CDR3 DNA reads TGTGCCAGCAGTGAACGGAACAGGGGAGGCTATGGCTACACCTTC. The chain couples TRBV2 to TRBJ1-2; 7 bases are shared with TRBD1. The CDR3 sequence is 15 residues long. From germline, CDR1 is SNHLY and CDR2 FYNNEI. Trimming at V came to 2 bases and at J to 4 bases, leaving 7 bases not matched to a gene. Complete variable domain (other parts from reference TRBV2 and TRBJ1-2): EPEVTQTPSHQVTQMGQEVILRCVPISNHLYFYWYRQILGQKVEFLVSFYNNEISEKSEIFDDQFSVERPDGSNFTLKIRSTKLEDSAMYFCASSERNRGGYGYTFGSGTRLTVV.

The chain couples TRBV5-6 to TRBJ1-4, with D perhaps matching TRBD1 (6 bases). With 1 base removed from V and 7 bases from J, the gap between germline ends came to 14 bases. The CDR3 is made up of 15 amino acids. Germline V gene lookup returns CDR1 SGHDT and CDR2 YYEEEE. The CDR3 here is CASSLWAGAGEKLFF. The CDR3 coding sequence is TGTGCCAGCAGCTTGTGGGCAGGGGCAGGTGAAAAACTGTTTTTT.

This sequence joins TRBV7-2 and TRBJ2-7; TRBD1 matches at 8 bases. Germline V gene sequence: CDR1 SGHTA, CDR2 FQGNSA. The trim removed 2 bases at V and 2 bases at J, leaving 2 bases unmatched. CDR3 length: 14 residues. The CDR3 DNA sequence: TGTGCCAGCAGCTTAAGGACAGGGACCTACGAGCAGTACTTC. Its protein product is CASSLRTGTYEQYF. Full variable domain (remainder filled in from reference TRBV7-2 and TRBJ2-7): GAGVSQSPSNKVTEKGKDVELRCDPISGHTALYWYRQSLGQGLEFLIYFQGNSAPDKSGLPSDRFSAERTGGSVSTLTIQRTQQEDSAVYLCASSLRTGTYEQYFGPGTRLTVT.